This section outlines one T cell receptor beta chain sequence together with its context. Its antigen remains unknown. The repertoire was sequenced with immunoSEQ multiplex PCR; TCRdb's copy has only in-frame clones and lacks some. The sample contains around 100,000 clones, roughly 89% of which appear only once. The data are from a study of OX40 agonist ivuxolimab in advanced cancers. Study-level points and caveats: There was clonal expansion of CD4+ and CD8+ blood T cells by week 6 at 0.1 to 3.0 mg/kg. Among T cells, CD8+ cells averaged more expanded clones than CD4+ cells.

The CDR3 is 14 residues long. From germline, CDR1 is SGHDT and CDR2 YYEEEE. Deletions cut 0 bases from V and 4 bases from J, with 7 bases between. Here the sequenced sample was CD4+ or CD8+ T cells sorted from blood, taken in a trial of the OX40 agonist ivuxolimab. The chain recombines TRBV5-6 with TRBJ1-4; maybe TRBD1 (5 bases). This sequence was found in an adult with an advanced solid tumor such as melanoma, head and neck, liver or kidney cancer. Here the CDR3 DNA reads TGTGCCAGCAGCTTGGGCAGGGATAATGAAAAACTGTTTTTT. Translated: CASSLGRDNEKLFF.